This paragraph covers one TCR beta chain sequence. Antigen: not known. These data belong to a study of OX40 agonist ivuxolimab in advanced cancers. Overall study results and limits: At 0.1 to 3.0 mg/kg and by week 6, CD4+ and CD8+ T cells in the blood had expanded clonally. The expanded peripheral T cells' antigen specificity was not determined. Expanded clones were, on average, more numerous among CD8+ T cells than CD4+.

TCRdb's table, derived via immunoSEQ multiplex PCR, lists solely in-frame clones and lacks some. This sample has nearly 60,000 clones; approximately 89% occur once, and the top ten carry approximately 3.5%. Germline V gene lookup returns CDR1 KGHSH and CDR2 LQKENI. This CDR3 region has 15 residues. V lost 3 bases, J lost 8 bases, and 17 bases lay in between. Specimen: CD4+ or CD8+ T cells sorted from blood, collected in a trial of the OX40 agonist ivuxolimab. The gene calls are TRBV18 and TRBJ2-1, with D tentatively TRBD1 (5 bases). This TCR came from an adult with an advanced solid tumor such as melanoma, head and neck, liver or kidney cancer. CDR3 protein: CASSPGQGLSYEQFF. The CDR3 DNA follows: TGTGCCAGCTCACCTGGGCAGGGATTGTCTTATGAGCAGTTCTTC.